A single sample is the source of the 30 T cell receptor beta chains below, sequenced in a study of human versus mouse CDR3 diversity and MHC coevolution. Profiled with immunoSEQ multiplex PCR; TCRdb holds only in-frame clones, not every one. Among tens of thousands of clones listed, approximately 94% were seen once. Sequenced: naive CD4+ T cells from blood. Subset meaning: CD45RO-negative CD62L-positive naive CD4 T cells. The receptors originated from a person in their 60s in good health.

The CDR3 bases are TGTGCCAGCAGTCGCCCTAGCGGGATCTACAATGAGCAGTTCTTC. Amino acid sequence: CASSRPSGIYNEQFF. The chain recombines TRBV6-5 with TRBJ2-1; 9 nucleotides match TRBD2. J was trimmed by 3 bases and V by 5 bases; bases with no gene match: 5. Germline CDR1 MNHEY, CDR2 SVGAGI. The CDR3 is 15 residues long.

The chain uses TRBV6-5 and TRBJ1-2, with D unclear. The germline CDR1 and CDR2 sequences are MNHEY and SVGAGI. The CDR3 runs 15 residues. The V gene lost 2 bases and the J gene lost 3 bases, with 13 bases spanning the gap. CDR3 DNA sequence: TGTGCCAGCAGTTACAGCCTAAATCGAGACTATGGCTACACCTTC. Protein: CASSYSLNRDYGYTF.

This rearrangement joins TRBV5-6 to TRBJ2-1; 8 bases line up with TRBD2. The length of the CDR3 is 16 residues. The ends lost 4 bases at V and 4 bases at J; junction bases unmatched: 10. Germline CDR1 SGHDT, CDR2 YYEEEE. CDR3: CASSPDTSGAYNEQFF. The CDR3 region has the DNA TGTGCCAGCAGCCCAGACACTAGCGGAGCTTACAATGAGCAGTTCTTC. Full variable domain (remainder filled in from reference TRBV5-6 and TRBJ2-1): DAGVTQSPTHLIKTRGQQVTLRCSPKSGHDTVSWYQQALGQGPQFIFQYYEEEERQRGNFPDRFSGHQFPNYSSELNVNALLLGDSALYLCASSPDTSGAYNEQFFGPGTRLTVL.

This chain connects TRBV7-2 to TRBJ1-5; 7 bases are shared with TRBD1. From germline, CDR1 is SGHTA and CDR2 FQGNSA. The trim removed 2 bases at V and 3 bases at J, leaving 4 bases unmatched. The CDR3 extends over 15 amino acids. DNA of the CDR3: TGTGCCAGCAGCTTACACAGGGGCTTCAATCAGCCCCAGCATTTT. Residues: CASSLHRGFNQPQHF.

The chain is built from TRBV10-1 and TRBJ2-5, with 7 bases that match TRBD2. The germline CDR1 and CDR2 sequences are WNHNN and SYGVQD (reference sequence). Unmatched junction bases numbered 2, after V lost 0 bases and J lost 1 base. The CDR3 is made up of 15 amino acids. The CDR3 DNA reads as TGCGCCAGCAGTGAGTCGGGGGGGTTCCAAGAGACCCAGTACTTC. Translating gives CASSESGGFQETQYF.

The rearrangement links TRBV7-9 to TRBJ2-5, with 7 bases lining up with TRBD1. The CDR3 spans 15 residues. Trimming took 4 bases from V and 7 from J; bases not matched to a gene: 12. Germline V lookup: CDR1 SEHNR, CDR2 FQNEAQ (reference sequence). CDR3 protein: CASSSTTGTSRTQYF. CDR3 bases: TGTGCCAGCAGCTCCACGACAGGGACCAGTCGGACCCAGTACTTC.

The chain joins TRBV9 to TRBJ2-1; TRBD1 matches 11 bases. Trimming cost V 0 bases and J 5 bases; bases outside gene matches: 7. Germline CDR1 is SGDLS and CDR2 is YYNGEE. There are 17 residues in the CDR3. The DNA for the CDR3 is TGTGCCAGCAGCGTAGTGTCGGGACAGGGGGGGGACAATGAGCAGTTCTTC. As protein: CASSVVSGQGGDNEQFF.

V and J are TRBV5-6 and TRBJ2-3; weak D call: TRBD2 (6 bases). The CDR3 spans 12 residues. Trimming stripped 4 bases from V and 7 bases from J, with 10 bases between. Germline V gives CDR1 SGHDT, CDR2 YYEEEE. CDR3 coding DNA: TGTGCCAGCAGCCGGACTATGAATACGCAGTATTTT. Its protein product is CASSRTMNTQYF.

About this clone itself: This sample includes further DNA sequences coding for the same CDR3. J is TRBJ1-5 and V is TRBV19, with 10 bases identical to TRBD1. V shed 7 bases and J 2 bases; nucleotides not matched to a gene: 5. Germline assignment: CDR1 LNHDA and CDR2 SQIVND (reference sequence). This CDR3 comprises 15 residues. CDR3: CASKGTGAGNQPQHF. The DNA of the CDR3 is TGTGCCAGTAAGGGGACAGGGGCTGGCAATCAGCCCCAGCATTTT.

This rearrangement joins TRBV5-4 to TRBJ2-3; TRBD1 might be the D (5 bases). The germline CDR1 and CDR2 sequences are SGHNT and YYREEE (reference sequence). The ends were cut back, 4 bases at V and 3 bases at J, with 9 bases in the middle. The CDR3 totals 13 residues. The CDR3 nucleotides are TGTGCCAGCAGCCAGGCAGGGACAGATACGCAGTATTTT. Its protein product is CASSQAGTDTQYF.

The rearrangement links TRBV19 to TRBJ1-5; 9 bases agree with TRBD1. CDR3 length equals 13 residues. With 10 bases clipped from V and 6 bases from J, the junction kept 7 bases outside the gene matches. Germline CDR1 reads LNHDA; CDR2 reads SQIVND (reference sequence). The CDR3 DNA reads TGTGCCACTTACAGGGGGCTTGGTCAGCCCCAGCATTTT. This sequence encodes CATYRGLGQPQHF.

The CDR3 bases are TGTGCCAGCAGCTTTATGGGAGAAGTGAGCAATGAGCAGTTCTTC. Its protein is CASSFMGEVSNEQFF. V is TRBV11-2 and J is TRBJ2-1; the D gene is possibly TRBD2 (5 bases). Germline V gene lookup returns CDR1 SGHAT and CDR2 FQNNGV. Trimming cost V 3 bases and J 6 bases, with 15 bases left between them. The CDR3 runs to 15 residues.

The chain recombines TRBV27 with TRBJ2-7; TRBD2 might be the D (6 bases). Trimming pared 6 bases from V and 0 bases from J, leaving 12 bases between. This CDR3 has 14 amino acids. Germline-derived CDR1 and CDR2 are MNHEY and SMNVEV (reference sequence). Here the CDR3 reads CASRPAGGSYEQYF. For the CDR3, the DNA is TGTGCCAGCAGACCGGCCGGGGGCTCCTACGAGCAGTACTTC.

This chain joins TRBV19 and TRBJ1-5; tentative D call: TRBD1 (5 bases). The CDR3 spans 13 residues. V lost 3 bases, J lost 10 bases, and 13 bases lay in between. Per the germline V gene, CDR1 is LNHDA and CDR2 is SQIVND (reference sequence). The CDR3 region has the DNA TGTGCCAGTAGTATCGAGCACAGGCACCCCCAGCATTTT. Its translation is CASSIEHRHPQHF.

The V call is TRBV19, the J call TRBJ2-7; 10 bases fit TRBD1. Germline V gives CDR1 LNHDA, CDR2 SQIVND (reference sequence). This CDR3 has 16 amino acids. V was pared by 5 bases and J by 4 bases, with 11 bases of the junction left unmatched. CDR3 residues: CASSSEGTGARYEQYF. The CDR3 DNA is TGTGCCAGTAGTTCAGAAGGGACAGGGGCTCGTTACGAGCAGTACTTC.

The rearrangement uses TRBV10-3 and TRBJ2-7, with 10 bases lining up with TRBD1. V shed 5 bases and J 1 base; nucleotides not matched to a gene: 5. Germline V gives CDR1 ENHRY, CDR2 SYGVKD. The CDR3 consists of 15 residues. The CDR3 nucleotides read TGTGCCATCAGTACGGGACAGGGGATATCCTACGAGCAGTACTTC. The encoded protein is CAISTGQGISYEQYF.

This clone was recorded only once. For the CDR3, the DNA is TGCGCCAGCAGACAAACGGCGGGAATCACAGATACGCAGTATTTT. Its protein is CASRQTAGITDTQYF. The V call is TRBV4-1, the J call TRBJ2-3, with D possibly matching TRBD2 (6 bases). The V end lost 6 bases, the J end lost 2 bases, and 15 bases lay between the germline ends. The CDR3 totals 15 residues. CDR1 and CDR2 from the germline V gene are MGHRA and YSYEKL.

This chain links TRBV5-1 with TRBJ2-3; 12 bases map to TRBD2. From germline, CDR1 is SGHRS and CDR2 YFSETQ. With 0 bases clipped from V and 3 bases from J, the junction kept 5 bases outside the gene matches. This CDR3 is built from 17 residues. CDR3 bases: TGCGCCAGCAGCTTGGGCCTCCTAGCGGGAGGGACAGATACGCAGTATTTT. Translated, it gives CASSLGLLAGGTDTQYF. The whole variable domain, remainder taken from reference TRBV5-1 and TRBJ2-3, is KAGVTQTPRYLIKTRGQQVTLSCSPISGHRSVSWYQQTPGQGLQFLFEYFSETQRNKGNFPGRFSGRQFSNSRSEMNVSTLELGDSALYLCASSLGLLAGGTDTQYFGPGTRLTVL.

V and J are TRBV6-5 and TRBJ1-4, with a possible D match to TRBD1 (6 bases). Trimming left V 10 bases short and J 7 bases short, with 16 bases between. The germline gives CDR1 MNHEY, CDR2 SVGAGI. The CDR3 spans 13 residues. The CDR3 bases are TGTGCCACCAGGACAGCGGGGGTTGAAAAACTGTTTTTT. Translation gives CATRTAGVEKLFF.

The chain uses TRBV7-3 and TRBJ2-1; the D gene is possibly TRBD2 (5 bases). The CDR3 length is 14 residues. Germline V lookup: CDR1 SGHTA, CDR2 FQGTGA. V lost 4 bases, J lost 8 bases, and 15 bases lay in between. The CDR3 protein is CASSSQAGVYEQFF. Written as DNA, the CDR3 is TGTGCCAGCAGCTCCCAGGCGGGTGTTTATGAGCAGTTCTTC.

This chain links TRBV5-1 with TRBJ2-5; 7 bases agree with TRBD2. This CDR3 has 14 residues. Unmatched junction bases numbered 5, after V lost 1 base and J lost 5 bases. Germline values: CDR1 SGHRS, CDR2 YFSETQ. CDR3: CASSLPGTKETQYF. The CDR3 coding sequence is TGCGCCAGCAGCTTGCCAGGGACTAAGGAGACCCAGTACTTC.

This clone was observed a single time. This specimen includes other DNA sequences encoding the same CDR3. The chain uses TRBV5-1 and TRBJ2-3; TRBD2 is a possible D gene (6 bases). Trimming stripped 0 bases from V and 0 bases from J, with 8 bases between. The CDR3 has 15 residues. The germline V gene has CDR1 SGHRS and CDR2 YFSETQ. The CDR3 protein is CASSLDRGSTDTQYF. CDR3 DNA: TGCGCCAGCAGCTTGGATCGGGGGAGCACAGATACGCAGTATTTT.

This chain joins TRBV30 and TRBJ1-1; weak D call: TRBD1 (5 bases). This CDR3 has 14 amino acids. The germline gives CDR1 GTSNPN, CDR2 SVGIG (reference sequence). V lost 0 bases to trimming and J lost 1 base, with 9 bases between them. The CDR3 sequence is CAWSVTDRNTEAFF. The CDR3 coding sequence is TGTGCCTGGAGTGTAACAGACAGGAACACTGAAGCTTTCTTT.

This chain links TRBV11-1 with TRBJ1-2; no definite D call. The CDR3 extends over 15 amino acids. V dropped 4 bases and J dropped 3 bases, with 15 bases sitting between them. Looked up from germline, CDR1 is SGHAT and CDR2 is FQDESV (reference sequence). CDR3 bases: TGTGCCAGCAGCTCCCCCAGAGAGGGAGACTATGGCTACACCTTC. As protein: CASSSPREGDYGYTF. The full variable domain, rest sourced from reference TRBV11-1 and TRBJ1-2, is EAEVAQSPRYKITEKSQAVAFWCDPISGHATLYWYRQILGQGPELLVQFQDESVVDDSQLPKDRFSAERLKGVDSTLKIQPAELGDSAMYLCASSSPREGDYGYTFGSGTRLTVV.

This clone has more than one count but fewer than ten. The chain links TRBV19 to TRBJ2-1; 10 nucleotides agree with TRBD1. CDR3 size: 16 residues. Germline CDR1 is LNHDA and CDR2 is SQIVND (reference sequence). V shed 4 bases and J 6 bases; nucleotides not matched to a gene: 9. CDR3 nucleotides: TGTGCCAGTAGTACCCGCCGACAGGGGGCTGGCAATGAGCAGTTCTTC. Protein: CASSTRRQGAGNEQFF.

J is TRBJ2-2 and V is TRBV5-1, with 12 bases lining up with TRBD2. The CDR3 extends over 18 amino acids. Germline V gene sequence: CDR1 SGHRS, CDR2 YFSETQ. J lost 5 bases, V lost 2 bases, and 10 bases had no gene match. The CDR3 loop is CASSFPTLAGGPTGELFF. In DNA, the CDR3 is TGCGCCAGCAGCTTCCCCACTCTAGCGGGAGGGCCAACCGGGGAGCTGTTTTTT.

V usage is TRBV29-1 and J usage is TRBJ2-5; TRBD1 matches at 10 bases. The CDR3 length is 13 residues. V was pared by 7 bases and J by 5 bases, with 7 bases of the junction left unmatched. From germline, CDR1 is SQVTM and CDR2 ANQGSEA. In DNA, the CDR3 is TGCAGCGCCTCGACAGGGGGCGGGGAGACCCAGTACTTC. It translates to CSASTGGGETQYF.

The chain employs TRBV19 and TRBJ2-2; 8 nucleotides align to TRBD1. CDR1 is LNHDA and CDR2 is SQIVND in the germline V gene (reference sequence). CDR3 length equals 15 residues. V lost 4 bases and J lost 0; bases outside the gene matches: 1. CDR3 sequence reads: CASSRGQANTGELFF. The CDR3 DNA reads as TGTGCCAGTAGTAGGGGACAGGCGAACACCGGGGAGCTGTTTTTT.

On this clone: At one end, the junction sequence differs from germline, possibly due to a read error. The chain combines TRBV6-5 with TRBJ2-7, with TRBD1 matching over 9 bases. This CDR3 region has 15 residues. CDR1 MNHEY and CDR2 SVGAGI come from the germline V gene. This CDR3 reads CTSSLQGAFGYEQYF. The CDR3 DNA is TGTACCAGCAGTTTACAGGGGGCTTTCGGCTACGAGCAGTACTTC.

V usage is TRBV30 and J usage is TRBJ1-6; TRBD1 matches 7 bases. This CDR3 has 13 amino acids. Looked up from germline, CDR1 is GTSNPN and CDR2 is SVGIG (reference sequence). J gave up 3 bases and V 7 bases, and 3 bases lay outside the gene matches. CDR3 DNA sequence: TGTGCCTTACGGGACAGCTATAATTCACCCCTCCACTTT. Its protein is CALRDSYNSPLHF.